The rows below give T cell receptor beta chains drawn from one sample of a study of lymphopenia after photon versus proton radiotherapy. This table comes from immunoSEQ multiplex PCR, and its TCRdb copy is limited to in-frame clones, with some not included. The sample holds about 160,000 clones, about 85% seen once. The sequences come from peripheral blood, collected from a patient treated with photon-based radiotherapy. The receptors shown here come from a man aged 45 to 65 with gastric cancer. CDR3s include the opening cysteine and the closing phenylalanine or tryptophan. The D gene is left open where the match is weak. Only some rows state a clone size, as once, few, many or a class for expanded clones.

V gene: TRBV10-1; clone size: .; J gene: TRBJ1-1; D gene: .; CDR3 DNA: TGCGCCAGCAGGCCTAAACAGGCTCTGGGGAACACTGAAGCTTTCTTT; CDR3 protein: CASRPKQALGNTEAFF
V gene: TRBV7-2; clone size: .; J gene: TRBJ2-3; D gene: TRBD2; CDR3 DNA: TGTGCCAGCAGCCTTATTAGCGGGAGGGCCGGTCTAGATACGCAGTATTTT; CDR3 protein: CASSLISGRAGLDTQYF
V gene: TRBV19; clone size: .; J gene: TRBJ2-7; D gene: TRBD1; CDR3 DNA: TGTGCCAGTAGCCCTGACAGGGGAAGCTTCTACGAGCAGTACTTC; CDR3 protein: CASSPDRGSFYEQYF
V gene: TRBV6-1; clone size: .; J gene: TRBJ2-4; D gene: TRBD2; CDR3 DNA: TGTGCCAGCAGTGGGGGGGTAGCGGGAAACAACGACATTCAGTACTTC; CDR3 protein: CASSGGVAGNNDIQYF
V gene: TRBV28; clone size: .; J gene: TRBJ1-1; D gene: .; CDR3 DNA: TGTGCCAGTCAGGCCAGTCTGAACACTGAAGCTTTCTTT; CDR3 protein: CASQASLNTEAFF
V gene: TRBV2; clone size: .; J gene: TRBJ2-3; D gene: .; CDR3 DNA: TGTGCCAGCAAGACTAGGGGGACCTGGCGCGGCACAGATACGCAGTATTTT; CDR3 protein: CASKTRGTWRGTDTQYF
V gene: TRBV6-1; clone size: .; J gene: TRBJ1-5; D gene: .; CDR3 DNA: TGTGCCACCGTGGGACACAGCAATCAGCCCCAGCATTTT; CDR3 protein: CATVGHSNQPQHF
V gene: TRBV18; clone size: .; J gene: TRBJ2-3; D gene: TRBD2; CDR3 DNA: TGTGCCAGCTCACCACTACTAGCGGGTGTGGCAGATACGCAGTATTTT; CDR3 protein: CASSPLLAGVADTQYF
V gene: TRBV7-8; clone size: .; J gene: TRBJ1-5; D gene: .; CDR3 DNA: TGTGCCAGCAGCTTAGGAGGGGATCAGCCCCAGCATTTT; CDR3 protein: CASSLGGDQPQHF
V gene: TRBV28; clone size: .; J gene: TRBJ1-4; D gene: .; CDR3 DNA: TGTGCCAGCAGTGCCCAGTTGGAAAAACTGTTTTTT; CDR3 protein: CASSAQLEKLFF
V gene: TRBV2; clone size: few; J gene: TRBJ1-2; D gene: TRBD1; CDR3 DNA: TGTGCCAGCAGTGAGGGACAGGGGGCGGAGGGCTACACCTTC; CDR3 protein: CASSEGQGAEGYTF
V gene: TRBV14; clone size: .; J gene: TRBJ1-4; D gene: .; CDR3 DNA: TGTGCCAGCAGCCAAGCAGGAGGAGGGATCCGGGAAAAACTGTTTTTT; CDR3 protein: CASSQAGGGIREKLFF
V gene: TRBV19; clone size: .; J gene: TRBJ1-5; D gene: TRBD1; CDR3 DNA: TGTGCCAGTAGGAACCCCGGGACAGGGGAAAATCAGCCCCAGCATTTT; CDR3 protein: CASRNPGTGENQPQHF
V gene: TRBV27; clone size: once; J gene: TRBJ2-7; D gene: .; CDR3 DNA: TGTGCCAGCAGTTCTGTCGGATCTTCCTACGAGCAGTACTTC; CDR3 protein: CASSSVGSSYEQYF
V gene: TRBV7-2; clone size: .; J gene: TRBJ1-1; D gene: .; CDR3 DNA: TGTGCCAGCAGCTCTTTCATAAGGGGTAGCAAAGTCACTGAAGCTTTCTTT; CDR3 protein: CASSSFIRGSKVTEAFF
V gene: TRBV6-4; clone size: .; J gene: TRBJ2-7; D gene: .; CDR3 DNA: TGTGCCAGCAGTGACTTCGGAACAGGGAACGGCCCCTACGAGCAGTACTTC; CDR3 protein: CASSDFGTGNGPYEQYF
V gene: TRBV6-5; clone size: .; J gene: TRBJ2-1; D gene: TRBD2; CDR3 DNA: TGTGCCAGCAGTTACTCGGGTCTAGCGGGAGGCAATGAGCAGTTCTTC; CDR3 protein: CASSYSGLAGGNEQFF
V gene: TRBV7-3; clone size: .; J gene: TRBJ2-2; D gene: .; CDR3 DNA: TGTGCCAGCAGCTCAACGGCGGATGGCACCGGGGAGCTGTTTTTT; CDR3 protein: CASSSTADGTGELFF
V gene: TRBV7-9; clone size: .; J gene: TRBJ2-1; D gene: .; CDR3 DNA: TGTGCCAGCAGCTGGTTTGATGGCGGGATAGTGAATGAGCAGTTCTTC; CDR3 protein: CASSWFDGGIVNEQFF
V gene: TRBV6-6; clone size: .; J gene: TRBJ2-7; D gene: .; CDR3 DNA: TGTGCCAGCAGTTACTCAGCGGGTTACGAGCAGTACTTC; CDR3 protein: CASSYSAGYEQYF
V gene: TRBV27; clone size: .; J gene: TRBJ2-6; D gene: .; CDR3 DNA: TGTGCCAGCAGTTCGGTTGCTGGGGCCAACGTCCTGACTTTC; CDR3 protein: CASSSVAGANVLTF
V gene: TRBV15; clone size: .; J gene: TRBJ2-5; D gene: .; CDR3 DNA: TGTGCCACCAGCAGAGTTCCGCAGGGGAGGGGAGAGACCCAGTACTTC; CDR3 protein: CATSRVPQGRGETQYF
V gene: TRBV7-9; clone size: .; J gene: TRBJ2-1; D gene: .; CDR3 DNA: TGTGCCAGCAGCCTGACCACCGGGTCAGGAGGGAATGAGCAGTTCTTC; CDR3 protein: CASSLTTGSGGNEQFF
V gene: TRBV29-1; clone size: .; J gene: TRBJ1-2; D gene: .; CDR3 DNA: TGCAGCGTTGGGACAAAATCCGGGACGGCCTATGGCTACACCTTC; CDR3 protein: CSVGTKSGTAYGYTF
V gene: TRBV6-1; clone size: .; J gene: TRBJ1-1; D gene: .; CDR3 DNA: TGTGCCAGCAGCTTAGGAACTGAAGCTTTCTTT; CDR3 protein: CASSLGTEAFF
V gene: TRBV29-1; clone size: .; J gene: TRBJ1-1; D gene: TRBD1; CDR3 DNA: TGCAGCGTGCAACAGGGGGCCCCGAACACTGAAGCTTTCTTT; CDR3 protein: CSVQQGAPNTEAFF
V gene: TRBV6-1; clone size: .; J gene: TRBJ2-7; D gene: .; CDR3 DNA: TGTGCCAGCAGTGAACAGCTGGAAAGCTACGGGCAGTACTTC; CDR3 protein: CASSEQLESYGQYF
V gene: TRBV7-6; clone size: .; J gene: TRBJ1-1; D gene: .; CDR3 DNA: TGTGCCAGCAGCTTAGCGGCTGGCAGTATGGCCAGGAAAAACACTGAAGCTTTCTTT; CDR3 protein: CASSLAAGSMARKNTEAFF
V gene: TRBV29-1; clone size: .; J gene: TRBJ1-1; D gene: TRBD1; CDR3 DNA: TGCAGCACAATCGGGAGACAGGGGGCGAACACTGAAGCTTTCTTT; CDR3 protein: CSTIGRQGANTEAFF
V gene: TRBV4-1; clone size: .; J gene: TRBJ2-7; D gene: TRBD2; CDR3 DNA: TGCGCCAGCAGCCAAGATCTACTAGCGGGAGGTCTCTCCTACGAGCAGTACTTC; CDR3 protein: CASSQDLLAGGLSYEQYF
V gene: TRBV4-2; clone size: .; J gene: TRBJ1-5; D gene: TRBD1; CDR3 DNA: TGTGCCAGCAGCCAATCCGCAGGGGGAAGTCAGCCCCAGCATTTT; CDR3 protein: CASSQSAGGSQPQHF
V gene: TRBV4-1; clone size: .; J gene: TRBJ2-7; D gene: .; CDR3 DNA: TGCGCCAGCAGCCAAGTGGCTAGCCAGGGTGAGCAGTACTTC; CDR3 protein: CASSQVASQGEQYF
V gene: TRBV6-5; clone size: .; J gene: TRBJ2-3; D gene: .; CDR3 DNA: TGTGCCAGCAGTTACGAGGCGCCGGGGACCCCAGATACGCAGTATTTT; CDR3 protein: CASSYEAPGTPDTQYF
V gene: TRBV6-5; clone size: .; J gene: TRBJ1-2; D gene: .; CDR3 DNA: TGTGCCAGCAGTTACTCGCCAGTAATTAGTGGCTACACCTTC; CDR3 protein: CASSYSPVISGYTF
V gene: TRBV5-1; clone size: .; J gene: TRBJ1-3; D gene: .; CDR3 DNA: TGCGCCAGCAGCTTAGCTGCGAGCTCTGGAAACACCATATATTTT; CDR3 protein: CASSLAASSGNTIYF